One sample yielded the 9 T cell receptor beta chains listed below, sequenced in a study of vaccination effects on CD4 cells after COVID-19 (dated by TCRdb to 2022 to 2024). In the ViraFEST assay, PBMC were stimulated with viral peptide pools, and antigen-specific CD4+ T cell clonotypes were then identified by expansion using TCR sequencing. After around ten days of culture, CD4+ T cells were isolated with the EasySep CD4+ T cell isolation kit. PCR-confirmed SARS-CoV-2 infection had occurred in convalescent patients between March and December 2020, before the Alpha, Beta and Delta variants emerged in the United States. Their antigens remain unidentified. Library generation was performed with the immunoSEQ multiplex PCR assay. TCRdb's version of the immuneACCESS table is confined to in-frame rearrangements and falls short of the full clone set. An unresolved V gene accounts for under half of the shortfall where checked; the remainder is of unknown origin. For this sample there are 30,000 to 45,000 clones; about 78% appear just once. Together, the top ten hold about a sixth of the sample.

The specimen was CD4+ T cells from PBMCs cultured with HCoV-NL63 spike peptides, collected before COVID-19 vaccination. In light of the paper, this sample's cell subset or site label describes: HCoV-NL63 spike overlapping peptide pool stimulation. These receptors originate from a human donor who had a prior SARS-CoV-2 infection.

The V call is TRBV7-2, the J call TRBJ1-6; TRBD1 agrees at 7 bases. The CDR3 runs to 15 residues. CDR1 SGHTA and CDR2 FQGNSA come from the germline V gene. With 5 bases clipped from V and 9 bases from J, the junction kept 10 bases outside the gene matches. The CDR3 protein is CASSRLQGRGSPLHF. In DNA form, the CDR3 reads TGTGCCAGCAGCCGGTTACAGGGGCGAGGTTCACCCCTCCACTTT.

The rearrangement joins TRBV6-2 or TRBV6-3 to TRBJ1-5; 7 bases map to TRBD1. The V gene end was trimmed by 5 bases and the J gene end by 5 bases; junction bases not matched to a gene: 3. This CDR3 spans 13 amino acids. In germline, CDR1 is MNHEY, CDR2 SVGEGT. CDR3 loop: CASSRQGYQPQHF. The CDR3 DNA sequence: TGTGCCAGCAGTAGACAGGGCTATCAGCCCCAGCATTTT.

This clone has a handful of counts. V and J are TRBV3-1 (or the pseudogene TRBV3-2) and TRBJ2-1, with D unclear. Germline CDR1 reads LGHDT; CDR2 reads YNNKEL (reference sequence). Between the trimmed V and J ends, which lost 4 bases and 7 bases, there was a span of 14 bases. The CDR3 consists of 14 residues. As DNA, the CDR3 is TGTGCCAGCAGCCCTTACATCGTGGGAAATGAGCAGTTCTTC. Its protein is CASSPYIVGNEQFF.

The chain is built from TRBV6-2 or TRBV6-3 and TRBJ2-3, with D unclear. Trimming stripped 5 bases from V and 1 base from J, with 7 bases between. This CDR3 comprises 13 residues. Per the germline V gene, CDR1 is MNHEY and CDR2 is SVGEGT. DNA for the CDR3: TGTGCCAGCAGTAAAACACGCACAGATACGCAGTATTTT. Its translation is CASSKTRTDTQYF.

The gene calls are TRBV28 and TRBJ1-2; D is possibly TRBD1 (5 bases). V was trimmed by 3 bases and J by 7 bases, leaving 15 bases between them. Germline CDR1 reads MDHEN; CDR2 reads SYDVKM. This CDR3 is built from 14 residues. The CDR3 nucleotides are TGTGCCAGCAGTTTCGGAGGCCTGGGGCTTGGCTACACCTTC. This sequence encodes CASSFGGLGLGYTF.

This clone was counted a single time. The chain combines TRBV5-5 with TRBJ2-7; 11 nucleotides line up with TRBD2. Per the germline V gene, CDR1 is SGHKS and CDR2 is YYEKEE (reference sequence). With V trimmed by 3 bases and J by 1 base, 3 bases remained unmatched. The CDR3 is made up of 15 amino acids. The CDR3 bases are TGTGCCAGCAGCTGGGGACTAGCGGAGTCCTACGAGCAGTACTTC. This sequence encodes CASSWGLAESYEQYF.

The chain is built from TRBV7-2 and TRBJ2-5, with a tentative D call TRBD1 (7 bases). Germline V gene lookup returns CDR1 SGHTA and CDR2 FQGNSA. This CDR3 spans 15 amino acids. Trimming stripped 6 bases from V and 1 base from J, with 15 bases between. The CDR3 protein is CASRTQGGGQETQYF. The CDR3 region has the DNA TGTGCCAGCAGAACCCAGGGGGGTGGCCAAGAGACCCAGTACTTC.

This clone was counted a single time. The gene calls are TRBV12-3 or TRBV12-4 and TRBJ1-1; D is ambiguous. Trimming took off 7 bases at V and 3 bases at J, with 12 bases between the two ends. The CDR3 is 13 residues long. The CDR3 here is CASNLRRHTEAFF. The CDR3 coding sequence is TGTGCCAGCAACCTACGCCGGCACACTGAAGCTTTCTTT.

J is TRBJ1-4 and V is TRBV2; D gene ambiguous. V shed 5 bases and J shed 0 bases, with 7 bases lying between them. The CDR3 runs 14 residues. Germline CDR1 SNHLY, CDR2 FYNNEI. The CDR3 DNA sequence: TGTGCCAGCAGTCGGCTCACAACTAATGAAAAACTGTTTTTT. Translated, it gives CASSRLTTNEKLFF.